Shown below are 6 T cell receptor beta chains from a single sample sequenced in a study of blood T cell repertoires in COVID-19. The table came from immunoSEQ multiplex PCR; TCRdb's copy has only in-frame clones and leaves some out. In the table there are 55,000 to 80,000 clones, approximately 82% of which are singletons. The specimen sequenced was peripheral blood. The origin of the receptors is a man aged 45-65 years with active COVID-19.

This clone was counted between two and nine times. The chain employs TRBV28 and TRBJ1-2; 12 positions match TRBD1. Germline CDR1 MDHEN, CDR2 SYDVKM. The CDR3 length is 17 residues. The V gene end was trimmed by 4 bases and the J gene end by 8 bases; junction bases not matched to a gene: 14. The CDR3 nucleotides are TGTGCCAGCAGTTCCATTAGTCCGGGACAGGGGGCTCGGGGCTACACCTTC. This gives the protein CASSSISPGQGARGYTF.

The chain employs TRBV6-2 or TRBV6-3 and TRBJ2-5, with unresolved D. V gave up 5 bases and J gave up 4 bases, with 8 bases separating them. This CDR3 has 12 residues. Germline CDR1 MNHEY, CDR2 SVGEGT. Here the CDR3 DNA reads TGTGCCAGCAGTCCGCGTCGAGAGACCCAGTACTTC. This sequence encodes CASSPRRETQYF.

The V call is TRBV15, the J call TRBJ1-5; 7 bases align to TRBD1. CDR1 LNHNV and CDR2 YYDKDF come from the germline V gene (reference sequence). The trim removed 4 bases at V and 7 bases at J, leaving 13 bases unmatched. The CDR3 sequence is 16 residues long. The CDR3 DNA reads as TGTGCCACCAGCACTCGGGACAGAGGTGCAGGACAGCCCCAGCATTTT. This gives the protein CATSTRDRGAGQPQHF.

The chain is built from TRBV2 and TRBJ2-3; 13 nucleotides agree with TRBD2. Germline CDR1 SNHLY, CDR2 FYNNEI. The CDR3 has 16 residues. J lost 2 bases, V lost 6 bases, and 5 bases had no gene match. CDR3 in DNA: TGTGCCAGCAGACGACTAGCGGGAGGACCCACAGATACGCAGTATTTT. Translating gives CASRRLAGGPTDTQYF.

This clone was recorded only once. The chain couples TRBV7-9 to TRBJ2-3, with D perhaps TRBD2 (5 bases). The CDR3 is 13 residues long. V shed 5 bases and J shed 7 bases, with 13 bases lying between them. Germline V gene sequence: CDR1 SEHNR, CDR2 FQNEAQ (reference sequence). CDR3 DNA sequence: TGTGCCAGCAGCCCCTCGGGGTTCCATACGCAGTATTTT. Amino acids: CASSPSGFHTQYF.

V is TRBV10-3 and J is TRBJ2-1; 7 nucleotides match TRBD2. Trimming removed 9 bases from V and 0 bases from J; junction bases left unmatched: 11. CDR1 and CDR2 (germline): ENHRY, SYGVKD. The CDR3 is 16 residues long. Written as DNA, the CDR3 is TGTGCCATAGGCCGGTGGGGGGGTAGCTCCTACAATGAGCAGTTCTTC. Residues: CAIGRWGGSSYNEQFF.